This TCR beta chain was captured in a study of T-cell reconstitution after alpha-beta-depleted transplantation in children. Preparation of the TCRbeta library involved a method that used unique molecular identifiers. In TCRdb, the PCR reads were re-called with MiXCR into one record per CDR3 protein. The profile shows approximately 230,000 distinct CDR3 sequences, more than 20% of them singletons. This clonotype was observed a few times. The antigen is unknown. This CDR3 region has 13 residues. Per the germline V gene, CDR1 is SQVTM and CDR2 is ANQGSEA. The V end was cut by 5 bases, the J end by 1 base, with 11 bases between. Study-wide points: It was reported that alpha-beta T cells came from several hundred expanded graft clones (about two months after transplant). It was newly produced T cells that mostly accounted for T-cell counts and diversity one year after transplant.

The TCR comes from a girl aged 2-10 years with Fanconi anemia, due to receive a stem cell transplant. The chain has TRBV29-1 and TRBJ1-1, with D possibly TRBD1 on 6 matching bases. Sequencing used PBMCs, obtained before TCRalphabeta/CD19-depleted stem cell transplant. Here the CDR3 reads CSVHQGRNTEAFF. DNA for the CDR3: TGCAGCGTTCATCAGGGGCGGAACACTGAAGCTTTCTTT.